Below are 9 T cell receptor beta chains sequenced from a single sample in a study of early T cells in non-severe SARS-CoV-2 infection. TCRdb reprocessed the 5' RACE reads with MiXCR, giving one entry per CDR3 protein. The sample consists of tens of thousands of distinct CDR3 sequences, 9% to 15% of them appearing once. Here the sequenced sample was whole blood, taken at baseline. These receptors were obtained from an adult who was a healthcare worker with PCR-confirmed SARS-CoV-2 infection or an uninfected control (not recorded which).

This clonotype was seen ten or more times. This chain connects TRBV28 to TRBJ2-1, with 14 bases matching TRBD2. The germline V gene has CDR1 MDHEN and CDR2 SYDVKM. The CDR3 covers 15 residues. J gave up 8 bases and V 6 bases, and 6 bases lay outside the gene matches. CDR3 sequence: CASRTGTSGSHEQFF. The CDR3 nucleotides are TGTGCCAGCAGAACGGGGACTAGCGGGAGCCATGAGCAGTTCTTC.

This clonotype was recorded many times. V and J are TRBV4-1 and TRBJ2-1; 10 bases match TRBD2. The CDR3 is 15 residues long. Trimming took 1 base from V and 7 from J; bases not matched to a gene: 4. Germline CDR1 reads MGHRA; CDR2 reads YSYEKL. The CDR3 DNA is TGCGCCAGCAGCCAAGGGGGACTAGCGCGAAATGAGCAGTTCTTC. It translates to CASSQGGLARNEQFF.

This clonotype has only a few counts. The CDR3 DNA sequence: TGTGCCAGCAGCTCCGGGACTAGCGGGGCAAGCTCCTACAATGAGCAGTTCTTC. This gives the protein CASSSGTSGASSYNEQFF. V and J are TRBV11-2 and TRBJ2-1, with 13 bases aligning to TRBD2. The V gene's germline CDR1 is SGHAT and CDR2 FQNNGV. The length of the CDR3 is 18 residues. Unmatched junction bases numbered 6, after V lost 4 bases and J lost 0 bases.

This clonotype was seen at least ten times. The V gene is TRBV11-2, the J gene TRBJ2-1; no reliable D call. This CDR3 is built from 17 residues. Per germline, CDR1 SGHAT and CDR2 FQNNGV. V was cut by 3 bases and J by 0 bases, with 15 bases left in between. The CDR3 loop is CASSLLDGLSSYNEQFF. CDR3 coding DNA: TGTGCCAGCAGCTTGCTGGATGGCCTAAGCTCCTACAATGAGCAGTTCTTC. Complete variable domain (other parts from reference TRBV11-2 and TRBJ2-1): EAGVAQSPRYKIIEKRQSVAFWCNPISGHATLYWYQQILGQGPKLLIQFQNNGVVDDSQLPKDRFSAERLKGVDSTLKIQPAKLEDSAVYLCASSLLDGLSSYNEQFFGPGTRLTVL.

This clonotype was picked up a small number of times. CDR3 nucleotide sequence: TGTGCCAGCAGCGTAGGGATAAGGCAAGACACCGGGGAGCTGTTTTTT. Translated, it gives CASSVGIRQDTGELFF. The chain has TRBV9 and TRBJ2-2; D is unclear. Germline values: CDR1 SGDLS, CDR2 YYNGEE. The V end was cut by 0 bases, the J end by 3 bases, with 12 bases between. This CDR3 region has 16 residues.

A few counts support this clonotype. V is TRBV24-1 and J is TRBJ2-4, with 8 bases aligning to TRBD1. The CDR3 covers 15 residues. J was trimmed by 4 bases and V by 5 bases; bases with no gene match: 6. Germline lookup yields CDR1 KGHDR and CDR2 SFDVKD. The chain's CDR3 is CATSAGGQGKNIQYF. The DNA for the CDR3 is TGTGCCACCAGTGCCGGAGGACAGGGAAAAAACATTCAGTACTTC.

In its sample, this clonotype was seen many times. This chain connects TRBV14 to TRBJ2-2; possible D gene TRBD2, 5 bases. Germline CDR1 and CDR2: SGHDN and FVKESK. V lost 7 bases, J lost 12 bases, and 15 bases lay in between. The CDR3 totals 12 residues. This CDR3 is CASTHAEGKLFF. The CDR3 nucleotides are TGTGCCAGCACCCACGCCGAGGGAAAGCTGTTTTTT.

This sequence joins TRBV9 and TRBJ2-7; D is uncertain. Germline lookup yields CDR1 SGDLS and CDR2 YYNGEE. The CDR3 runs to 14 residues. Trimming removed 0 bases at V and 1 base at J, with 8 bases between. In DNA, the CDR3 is TGTGCCAGCAGCGTAGACGGCGCTTCCTACGAGCAGTACTTC. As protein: CASSVDGASYEQYF.

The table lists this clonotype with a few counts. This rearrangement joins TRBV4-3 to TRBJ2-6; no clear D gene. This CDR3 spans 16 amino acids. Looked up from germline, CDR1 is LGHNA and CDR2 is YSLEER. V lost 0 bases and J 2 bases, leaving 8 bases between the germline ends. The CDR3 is CASSQEGGTGANVLTF. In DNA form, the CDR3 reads TGCGCCAGCAGCCAAGAAGGCGGCACTGGGGCCAACGTCCTGACTTTC.